This T cell receptor beta chain was identified in a study of regulatory T cells in long-lasting Graves disease. Time point in this sample: persistent/refractory GD, antithyroid drugs over 5 years with positive TRAb. RNA from PBMCs was the source of the TCR library. Clinicians diagnosed Graves' disease using American Thyroid Association guidelines. Patients were enrolled at an endocrinology department in Xi'an, China. The authors built TCR beta libraries using iRepertoire HTBI primers and Arm-PCR of CDR3 regions. TCRdb passed the multiplex PCR reads through MiXCR, listing each CDR3 protein once. The profile covers 400,000 to 500,000 distinct CDR3 sequences, with 20% to 25% appearing a single time and less than 9% taken by the ten largest. Only a few counts were recorded for this clonotype. The target antigen is unknown. The CDR3 sequence is 17 residues long. Trimming took 6 bases from V and 2 from J; bases not matched to a gene: 11. In germline, CDR1 is MNHNS, CDR2 SASEGT.

Whole-study results and caveats: Newly diagnosed patients shared 1,000 or so public clonotypes; persistent patients shared around 2,500. Those with persistent Graves' had less TCR diversity than newly diagnosed patients.

This TCR was sampled from a female donor with Graves disease. The rearrangement joins TRBV6-1 to TRBJ2-2, with 8 bases lining up with TRBD2. Here the sequenced sample was peripheral blood mononuclear cells (PBMCs), taken when the disease was refractory, from a patient treated with antithyroid drugs. The CDR3 DNA is TGTGCCAGCAGCCCCCCGGGAGGGAGGACTAACACCGGGGAGCTGTTTTTT. This encodes CASSPPGGRTNTGELFF.